A selection of T cell receptor beta chains follows, all from one sample in a study of blood T cell repertoires in COVID-19. The table came from immunoSEQ multiplex PCR; TCRdb's copy has only in-frame clones and leaves some out. This sample has a few hundred thousand clones, with 85% found just once. Specimen: peripheral blood. All receptors come from a woman younger than 35 with acute or convalescent COVID-19. Each CDR3 is given with its conserved first and last residue.

TRBJ2-7	TRBV10-2	15	CASSPGTGSSYEQYF
TRBJ2-1	TRBV27	18	CASSSDLIGLAENNEQFF
TRBJ1-2	TRBV5-1	12	CASSPRGYGYTF
TRBJ1-2	TRBV30	14	CAWSVRGGGYGYTF
TRBJ2-7	TRBV5-4	14	CASSLNRGYYEQYF
TRBJ1-4	TRBV10-3	13	CAISSQPNEKLFF
TRBJ1-6	TRBV18	16	CASSPNSGQGYSPLHF
TRBJ2-7	TRBV19	15	CASSLTGSHLYEQYF
TRBJ2-7	TRBV3-1/TRBV3-2	15	CASSQRGAGDYEQYF
TRBJ1-2	TRBV7-9	13	CASSPDKNYGYTF
TRBJ1-3	TRBV6-2/TRBV6-3	18	CASSTGGLEHYSGNTIYF
TRBJ2-3	TRBV7-8	20	CASSLAPPAGGPISTDTQYF
TRBJ1-5	TRBV19	16	CASSIDYPGGRQPQHF
TRBJ2-3	TRBV24-1	13	CATLDITTDTQYF
TRBJ1-2	TRBV6-1	15	CASSDGEAANYGYTF
TRBJ2-5	TRBV7-8	13	CASSFTGKETQYF
TRBJ2-7	TRBV10-1	13	CASSDRDLYEQYF
TRBJ2-2	TRBV24-1	14	CATKTGGNTGELFF
TRBJ2-7	TRBV3-1/TRBV3-2	15	CASSQKLAGVYEQYF
TRBJ1-5	TRBV19	14	CASSPGQGNQPQHF
TRBJ1-2	TRBV28	15	CASSSGTSVSTGYTF
TRBJ1-5	TRBV4-1	16	CASSDILGKGDQPQHF
TRBJ2-2	TRBV5-1	16	CASSQIAGGQNGELFF
TRBJ2-3	TRBV9	15	CASSAGQGYTDTQYF
TRBJ1-4	TRBV7-7	15	CASSSRPGSNEKLFF
TRBJ2-6	TRBV6-1	17	CASSEGEGGAGANVLTF
TRBJ2-7	TRBV9	14	CASSVYGTSYEQYF
TRBJ1-2	TRBV28	13	CASRRVYVDGYTF
TRBJ2-7	TRBV5-4	15	CASSLRGGSINEQYF
TRBJ2-7	TRBV29-1	13	CSVGGGGSYEQYF
TRBJ2-5	TRBV4-2	14	CASSQGLAEETQYF
TRBJ1-3	TRBV5-1	15	CASSLEAGGGYTIYF
TRBJ1-4	TRBV5-4	14	CASKLTGGNEKLFF
TRBJ1-2	TRBV28	15	CASSLGAGRVYGYTF
TRBJ1-5	TRBV5-8	14	CASSERQPDQPQHF